The text below deals with one T cell receptor beta chain. Its target is unknown. Germline V gene lookup returns CDR1 SQVTM and CDR2 ANQGSEA. This CDR3 spans 13 amino acids. The data stem from a study of T cells expressing NK-cell markers. Study findings and constraints: These same clonotypes (in several donors) also led the CD3+CD56-NKG2C+ fraction.

TCRdb reprocessed the 5' RACE reads, keeping one entry per CDR3 protein, no DNA. In total, the table holds about 190,000 distinct CDR3 sequences. The source is a man between 18 and 69 years old in good health. The chain has TRBV29-1 and TRBJ2-1. Specimen: blood T cells: a sorted CD56 or NKG2C T cell subset, CD4+ or CD8+ T cells, or bulk PBMC T cells (not recorded which). CDR3 residues: CSVLKSTYNEQFF.